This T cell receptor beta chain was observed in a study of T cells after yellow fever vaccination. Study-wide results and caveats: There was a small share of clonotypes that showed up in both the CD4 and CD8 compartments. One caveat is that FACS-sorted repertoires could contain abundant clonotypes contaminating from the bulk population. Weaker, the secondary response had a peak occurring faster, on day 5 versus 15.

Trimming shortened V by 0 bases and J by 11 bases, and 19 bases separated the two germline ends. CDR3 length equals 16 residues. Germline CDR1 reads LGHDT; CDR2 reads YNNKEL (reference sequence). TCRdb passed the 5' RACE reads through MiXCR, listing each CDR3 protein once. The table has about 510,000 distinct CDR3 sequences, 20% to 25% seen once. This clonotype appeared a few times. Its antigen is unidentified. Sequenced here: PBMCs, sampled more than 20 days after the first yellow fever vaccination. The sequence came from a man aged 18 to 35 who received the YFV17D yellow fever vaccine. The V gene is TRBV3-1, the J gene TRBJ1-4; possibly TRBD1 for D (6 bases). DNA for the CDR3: TGTGCCAGCAGCCAAGACCGGTTAATTACAGGGAGTAAACTGTTTTTT. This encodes CASSQDRLITGSKLFF.